What follows is one T cell receptor (beta chain) and its context. This sample was included in a study of CD8+ T cells in alopecia areata. Treatment in this sample: oral pan-JAK inhibitor, 5-10 mg twice daily. V lost 4 bases to trimming and J lost 5 bases; unmatched junction nucleotides: 6. The germline gives CDR1 GTSNPN, CDR2 SVGIG (reference sequence). The CDR3 covers 14 residues. cDNA prepared by RNA extraction and subsequent reverse transcription served as the template for sequencing. Clones were sequenced by immunoSEQ multiplex PCR, and TCRdb holds only the in-frame ones, with some missing. Here the sample spans around 120,000 clones, 53% being singletons.

This chain uses TRBV30 with TRBJ2-1; 9 positions match TRBD1. The source was CD4+ T cells sorted from blood, collected at week 4, from a patient treated with tofacitinib. This TCR came from a human donor with alopecia areata. CDR3 protein: CAWTGTGFDNEQFF. CDR3 bases: TGTGCCTGGACAGGGACAGGGTTCGACAATGAGCAGTTCTTC.